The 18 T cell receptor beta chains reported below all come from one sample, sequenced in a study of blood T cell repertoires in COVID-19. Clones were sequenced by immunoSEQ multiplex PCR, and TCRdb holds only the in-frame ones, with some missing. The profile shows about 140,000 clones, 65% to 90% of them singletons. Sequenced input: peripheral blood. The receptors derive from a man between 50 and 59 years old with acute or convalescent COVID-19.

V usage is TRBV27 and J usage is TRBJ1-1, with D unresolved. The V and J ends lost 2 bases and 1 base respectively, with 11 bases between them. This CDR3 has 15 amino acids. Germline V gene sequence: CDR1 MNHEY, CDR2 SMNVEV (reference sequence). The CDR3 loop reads CASSLVPPRNTEAFF. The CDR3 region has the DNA TGTGCCAGCAGTTTAGTACCACCCAGGAACACTGAAGCTTTCTTT.

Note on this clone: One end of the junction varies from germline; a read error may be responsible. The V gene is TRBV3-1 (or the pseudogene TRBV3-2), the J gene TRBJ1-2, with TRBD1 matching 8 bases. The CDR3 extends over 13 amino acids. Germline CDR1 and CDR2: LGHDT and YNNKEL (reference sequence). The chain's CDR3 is CASSQDLTGAPAF. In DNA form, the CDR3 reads TGTGCCAGCAGCCAAGATTTGACAGGGGCACCCGCCTTC.

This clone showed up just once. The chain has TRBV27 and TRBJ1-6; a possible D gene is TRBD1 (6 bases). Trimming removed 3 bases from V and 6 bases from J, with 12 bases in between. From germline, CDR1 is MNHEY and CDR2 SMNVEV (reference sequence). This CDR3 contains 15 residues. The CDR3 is CASSFRAGVNSPLHF. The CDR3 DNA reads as TGTGCCAGCAGTTTCCGGGCAGGGGTTAATTCACCCCTCCACTTT.

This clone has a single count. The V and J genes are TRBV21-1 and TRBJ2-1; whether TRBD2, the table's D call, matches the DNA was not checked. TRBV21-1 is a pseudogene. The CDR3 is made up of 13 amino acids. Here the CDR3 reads CATRTSGNHEQFF. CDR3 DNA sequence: TGTGCCACCAGGACTAGCGGAAACCATGAGCAGTTCTTC.

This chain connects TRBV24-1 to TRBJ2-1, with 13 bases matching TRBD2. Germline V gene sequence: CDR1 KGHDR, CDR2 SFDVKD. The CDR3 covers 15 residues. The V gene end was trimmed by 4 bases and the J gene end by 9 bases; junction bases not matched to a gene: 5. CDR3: CATSDPGTSGTEQFF. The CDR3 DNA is TGTGCCACCAGTGACCCTGGGACTAGCGGGACTGAGCAGTTCTTC.

This chain's CDR3 is CSVMTGGNQPQHF. CDR3 sequence (DNA): TGCAGCGTCATGACGGGAGGTAATCAGCCCCAGCATTTT. The V call is TRBV29-1, the J call TRBJ1-5; D uncertain. The CDR3 loop spans 13 amino acids. The V gene lost 6 bases and the J gene lost 4 bases, with 13 bases spanning the gap. Germline values: CDR1 SQVTM, CDR2 ANQGSEA.

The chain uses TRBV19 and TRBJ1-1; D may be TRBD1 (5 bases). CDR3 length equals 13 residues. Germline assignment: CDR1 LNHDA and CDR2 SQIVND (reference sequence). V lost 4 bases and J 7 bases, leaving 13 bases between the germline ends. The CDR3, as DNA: TGTGCCAGTAGTACCCGGGACTGGCGTGAAGCTTTCTTT. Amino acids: CASSTRDWREAFF.

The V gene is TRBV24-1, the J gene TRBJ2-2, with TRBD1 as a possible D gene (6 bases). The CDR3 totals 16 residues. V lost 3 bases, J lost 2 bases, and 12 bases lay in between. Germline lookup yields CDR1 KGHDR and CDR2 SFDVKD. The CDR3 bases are TGTGCCACCAGTGATAACAGGGTGCCTAACACCGGGGAGCTGTTTTTT. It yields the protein CATSDNRVPNTGELFF.

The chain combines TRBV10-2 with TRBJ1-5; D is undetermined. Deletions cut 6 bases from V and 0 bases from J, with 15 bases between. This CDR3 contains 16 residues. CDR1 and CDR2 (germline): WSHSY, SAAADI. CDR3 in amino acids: CASRGLDMISNQPQHF. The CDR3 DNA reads TGCGCCAGCAGAGGACTCGACATGATTAGCAATCAGCCCCAGCATTTT.

The DNA for the CDR3 is TGTGCCAGCAGTACAGCTTATGGGGAGACCCAGTACTTC. Translating gives CASSTAYGETQYF. The rearrangement uses TRBV6-5 and TRBJ2-5; D gene ambiguous. CDR1 is MNHEY and CDR2 is SVGAGI in the germline V gene. The CDR3 has 13 residues. Trimming stripped 5 bases from V and 5 bases from J, with 12 bases between.

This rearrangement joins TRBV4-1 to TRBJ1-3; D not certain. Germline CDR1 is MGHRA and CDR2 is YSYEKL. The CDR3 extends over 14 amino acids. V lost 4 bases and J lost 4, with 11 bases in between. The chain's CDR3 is CASSRLEGGNTIYF. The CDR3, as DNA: TGCGCCAGCAGCCGTCTGGAGGGCGGAAACACCATATATTTT.

The CDR3 protein is CASSAGQGISSYNSPLHF. In nucleotides, the CDR3 is TGTGCCAGCAGCGCCGGACAGGGGATTTCCTCCTATAATTCACCCCTCCACTTT. The V call is TRBV7-8, the J call TRBJ1-6, with 9 bases aligning to TRBD1. With 5 bases clipped from V and 0 bases from J, the junction kept 8 bases outside the gene matches. CDR1 SGHVS and CDR2 FQNEAQ come from the germline V gene. This CDR3 comprises 18 residues.

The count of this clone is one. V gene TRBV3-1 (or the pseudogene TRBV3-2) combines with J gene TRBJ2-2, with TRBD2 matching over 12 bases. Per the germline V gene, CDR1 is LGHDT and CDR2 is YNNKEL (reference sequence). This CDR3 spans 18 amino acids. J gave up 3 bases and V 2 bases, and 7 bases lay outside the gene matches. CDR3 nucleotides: TGTGCCAGCAGCCAAAATTCACTAGCGGGGGGAGACACCGGGGAGCTGTTTTTT. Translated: CASSQNSLAGGDTGELFF.

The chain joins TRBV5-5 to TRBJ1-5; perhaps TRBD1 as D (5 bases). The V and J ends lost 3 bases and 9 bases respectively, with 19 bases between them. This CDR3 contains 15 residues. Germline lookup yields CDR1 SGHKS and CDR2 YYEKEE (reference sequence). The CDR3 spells CASSSGVFGSWPQHF. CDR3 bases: TGTGCCAGCAGCTCGGGGGTGTTCGGGTCGTGGCCCCAGCATTTT.

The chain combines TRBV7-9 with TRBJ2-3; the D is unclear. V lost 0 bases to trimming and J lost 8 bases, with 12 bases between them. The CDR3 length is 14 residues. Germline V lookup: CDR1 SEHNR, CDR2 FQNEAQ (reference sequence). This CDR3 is CASSLAVAGFTQYF. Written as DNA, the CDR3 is TGTGCCAGCAGCTTAGCCGTTGCCGGGTTTACGCAGTATTTT.

CDR3: CATKREGRSEQYF. For the CDR3, the DNA is TGTGCCACCAAGCGGGAGGGCCGTTCCGAGCAGTACTTC. J is TRBJ2-7 and V is TRBV7-9, with 10 nucleotides matching TRBD2. The CDR3 covers 13 residues. J gave up 6 bases and V 10 bases, and 9 bases lay outside the gene matches. Germline V gene data show CDR1 as SEHNR and CDR2 as FQNEAQ (reference sequence).

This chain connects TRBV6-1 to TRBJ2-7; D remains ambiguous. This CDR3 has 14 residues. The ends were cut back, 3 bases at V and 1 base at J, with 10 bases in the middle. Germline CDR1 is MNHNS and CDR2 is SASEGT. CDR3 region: CASSDFDGSYEQYF. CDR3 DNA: TGTGCCAGCAGTGATTTCGACGGGTCCTACGAGCAGTACTTC.

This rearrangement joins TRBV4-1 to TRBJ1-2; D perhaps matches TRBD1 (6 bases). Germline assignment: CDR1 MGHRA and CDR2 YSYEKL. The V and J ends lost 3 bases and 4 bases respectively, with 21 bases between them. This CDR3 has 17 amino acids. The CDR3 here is CASSHDQNTGTSYGYTF. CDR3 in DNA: TGCGCCAGCAGCCACGATCAGAACACAGGGACCTCCTATGGCTACACCTTC.